A few counts support the clone carrying this T cell receptor beta chain. The V end was cut by 4 bases, the J end by 0 bases, with 10 bases between. This CDR3 comprises 14 residues. CDR1 MGHDK and CDR2 SYGVNS come from the germline V gene. This sample is drawn from a study of cytomegalovirus exposure and HLA in healthy donors. The PCR was carried out with 60 Vbeta primers and 13 Jbeta primers. Generated by immunoSEQ multiplex PCR, the TCRdb table keeps only in-frame clones and is missing some. The data contain roughly 140,000 clones, around 77% of them seen just once; the ten biggest clones take up 4% to 6%.

This rearrangement joins TRBV25-1 to TRBJ2-7; no definite D call. The sequenced sample was PBMCs. This TCR was recovered from a woman aged 50 to 60 in good health and CMV-seronegative. As DNA, the CDR3 is TGTGCCAGCAGTGTGGGCATTTCCTCCTACGAGCAGTACTTC. Residues: CASSVGISSYEQYF.